Following are 27 T cell receptor beta chains from one sample sequenced in a study of OX40 agonist ivuxolimab in advanced cancers. Repertoires were generated with immunoSEQ multiplex PCR, while TCRdb's copy carries only in-frame clones and drops some. The sample lists around 23,000 clones, roughly 80% occurring once. The material was CD4+ or CD8+ T cells sorted from blood, obtained in a trial of the OX40 agonist ivuxolimab. The source of these receptors is an adult with an advanced solid tumor such as melanoma, head and neck, liver or kidney cancer.

The J gene is TRBJ1-1, the V gene TRBV5-8; D is possibly TRBD1 (5 bases). Germline V gives CDR1 SGHTS, CDR2 YDEGEE. The ends were cut back, 0 bases at V and 0 bases at J, with 9 bases in the middle. There are 15 residues in the CDR3. The CDR3 is CASSLGGRVNTEAFF. The DNA of the CDR3 is TGTGCCAGCAGCTTGGGAGGCAGGGTGAACACTGAAGCTTTCTTT.

This chain connects TRBV7-3 to TRBJ2-3; D could derive from TRBD1 or TRBD2 (5 bases each). The ends were cut back, 5 bases at V and 6 bases at J, with 15 bases in the middle. In germline, CDR1 is SGHTA, CDR2 FQGTGA. This CDR3 is built from 14 residues. Written as DNA, the CDR3 is TGTGCCAGCAGCCTACTCGGGGCTCAGGATACGCAGTATTTT. Protein: CASSLLGAQDTQYF.

V is TRBV19 and J is TRBJ2-1; 8 bases match TRBD2. The trim removed 5 bases at V and 8 bases at J, leaving 5 bases unmatched. Germline-derived CDR1 and CDR2 are LNHDA and SQIVND (reference sequence). This CDR3 is 13 amino acids long. CDR3 sequence reads: CASSYGRVDEQFF. In nucleotides, the CDR3 is TGTGCCAGTAGTTACGGGAGGGTCGATGAGCAGTTCTTC.

The V call is TRBV15, the J call TRBJ1-5, with D uncertain. The CDR3 has 15 amino acids. Trimming took off 3 bases at V and 2 bases at J, with 11 bases between the two ends. Germline assignment: CDR1 LNHNV and CDR2 YYDKDF (reference sequence). The CDR3 protein is CATSSQVGGNQPQHF. CDR3 coding DNA: TGTGCCACCAGCAGCCAGGTCGGGGGCAATCAGCCCCAGCATTTT. The variable domain in full, with the rest retrieved from reference TRBV15 and TRBJ1-5, is DAMVIQNPRYQVTQFGKPVTLSCSQTLNHNVMYWYQQKSSQAPKLLFHYYDKDFNNEADTPDNFQSRRPNTSFCFLDIRSPGLGDTAMYLCATSSQVGGNQPQHFGDGTRLSIL.

This clone occurred once. The chain links TRBV28 to TRBJ2-7; D is uncertain. The germline V and J ends were trimmed by 3 bases and 9 bases, with 24 bases remaining between them. Per germline, CDR1 MDHEN and CDR2 SYDVKM. The CDR3 extends over 16 amino acids. The CDR3: CASSFPPSILGFAQYF. Here the CDR3 DNA reads TGTGCCAGCAGTTTCCCCCCAAGCATCCTTGGGTTCGCGCAGTACTTC.

This clone came up a few times. The chain joins TRBV27 to TRBJ1-5; D uncertain. Per the germline V gene, CDR1 is MNHEY and CDR2 is SMNVEV (reference sequence). This CDR3 is built from 12 residues. With 8 bases removed from V and 7 bases from J, the gap between germline ends came to 12 bases. The DNA for the CDR3 is TGTGCCAGCGCCCCCGTAGGGCAGCCCCAGCATTTT. Translating gives CASAPVGQPQHF.

This clone was counted a single time. This sample also contains other DNA sequences that code for the same CDR3. V gene TRBV9 combines with J gene TRBJ2-3, with D tentatively TRBD1 (7 bases). Trimming pared 3 bases from V and 1 base from J, leaving 15 bases between. The germline V gene has CDR1 SGDLS and CDR2 YYNGEE. There are 16 residues in the CDR3. The CDR3 sequence is CASSATGEDRTDTQYF. CDR3 sequence (DNA): TGTGCCAGCAGCGCAACAGGGGAGGATCGCACAGATACGCAGTATTTT.

This chain's CDR3 is CASIRSESYNEQFF. As DNA, the CDR3 is TGTGCCAGCATTAGGTCCGAATCCTACAATGAGCAGTTCTTC. V usage is TRBV2 and J usage is TRBJ2-1; D is undetermined. The CDR3 totals 14 residues. V gave up 7 bases and J gave up 1 base, with 11 bases separating them. The V gene's germline CDR1 is SNHLY and CDR2 FYNNEI.

The rearrangement uses TRBV7-9 and TRBJ2-7, with D possibly being TRBD1 (6 bases). This CDR3 contains 12 residues. V was cut by 5 bases and J by 7 bases, with 12 bases left in between. Germline CDR1 SEHNR, CDR2 FQNEAQ (reference sequence). The CDR3 protein is CASSANREEQYF. The CDR3 DNA is TGTGCCAGCAGCGCTAACAGGGAGGAGCAGTACTTC.

The chain links TRBV5-1 to TRBJ2-2, with TRBD1 as a possible D gene (5 bases). The germline V gene has CDR1 SGHRS and CDR2 YFSETQ. The ends were cut back, 2 bases at V and 6 bases at J, with 8 bases in the middle. CDR3 length: 13 amino acids. The CDR3 reads CASSFLGAGELFF. The DNA of the CDR3 is TGCGCCAGCAGCTTCTTAGGGGCCGGGGAGCTGTTTTTT.

The chain combines TRBV4-1 with TRBJ1-1; D is undetermined. The germline V gene has CDR1 MGHRA and CDR2 YSYEKL. The CDR3 sequence is 16 residues long. Between the trimmed V and J ends, which lost 4 bases and 3 bases, there was a span of 18 bases. CDR3 coding DNA: TGCGCCAGCAGCCTGGTTGGGTTAACATCCGACACTGAAGCTTTCTTT. Amino acids: CASSLVGLTSDTEAFF.

The chain links TRBV19 to TRBJ1-2; a possible D gene is TRBD1 (6 bases). CDR3 length equals 13 residues. V was shortened by 6 bases and J by 4 bases, with 12 bases between the two germline ends. The germline CDR1 and CDR2 sequences are LNHDA and SQIVND (reference sequence). The CDR3 region is CASSPPGVYGYTF. CDR3 in DNA: TGTGCCAGTAGCCCCCCAGGGGTCTATGGCTACACCTTC. The complete variable domain, with remaining parts taken from reference TRBV19 and TRBJ1-2, reads DGGITQSPKYLFRKEGQNVTLSCEQNLNHDAMYWYRQDPGQGLRLIYYSQIVNDFQKGDIAEGYSVSREKKESFPLTVTSAQKNPTAFYLCASSPPGVYGYTFGSGTRLTVV.

This chain links TRBV9 with TRBJ1-2; 7 bases line up with TRBD1. The J segment lost 0 bases and the V segment lost 1 base, leaving 9 bases of the junction unmatched. The germline V gene has CDR1 SGDLS and CDR2 YYNGEE. The CDR3 spans 17 residues. The CDR3 loop reads CASSVNTGARANYGYTF. CDR3 DNA: TGTGCCAGCAGCGTAAACACAGGGGCTAGAGCTAACTATGGCTACACCTTC.

This chain links TRBV19 with TRBJ2-1; D gene ambiguous. V shed 2 bases and J shed 0 bases, with 8 bases lying between them. The CDR3 is made up of 15 amino acids. The V gene's germline CDR1 is LNHDA and CDR2 SQIVND (reference sequence). The CDR3, as DNA: TGTGCCAGTAGTATATCCCAGAACTCCTACAATGAGCAGTTCTTC. Protein product: CASSISQNSYNEQFF.

V is TRBV23-1 and J is TRBJ1-1, with D perhaps matching TRBD1 (5 bases). TRBV23-1 is annotated as an ORF whose role is uncertain. CDR3 length: 14 residues. V lost 5 bases and J 7 bases, leaving 17 bases between the germline ends. In DNA form, the CDR3 reads TGCGCCAGCAGTGGTCCAGGGACCATTTTTGAAGCTTTCTTT. Residues: CASSGPGTIFEAFF.

The J gene is TRBJ2-5, the V gene TRBV27, with a possible D match to TRBD2 (5 bases). CDR1 and CDR2 from the germline V gene are MNHEY and SMNVEV (reference sequence). The CDR3 spans 14 residues. The ends were cut back, 6 bases at V and 9 bases at J, with 20 bases in the middle. Here the CDR3 reads CASSHKVSLGAQYF. In nucleotides, the CDR3 is TGTGCCAGCAGCCATAAGGTCTCGCTCGGGGCCCAGTACTTC.

The rearrangement links TRBV5-8 to TRBJ2-1; D call uncertain. Trimming shortened V by 2 bases and J by 0 bases, and 12 bases separated the two germline ends. Germline assignment: CDR1 SGHTS and CDR2 YDEGEE. CDR3 length: 16 amino acids. As DNA, the CDR3 is TGTGCCAGCAGCTTAATAGCCGGTAGCTCCTACAATGAGCAGTTCTTC. Its protein is CASSLIAGSSYNEQFF.

This clone is medium-sized in the sample. The chain employs TRBV28 and TRBJ1-2; D possibly corresponds to TRBD1 (5 bases). Trimming cost V 4 bases and J 3 bases, with 18 bases left between them. CDR1 is MDHEN and CDR2 is SYDVKM in the germline V gene. This CDR3 region has 16 residues. For the CDR3, the DNA is TGTGCCAGCAGTTATGTAAAGGGGTATCTGCACTATGGCTACACCTTC. Translated, it gives CASSYVKGYLHYGYTF.

This chain links TRBV27 with TRBJ1-6; possibly TRBD1 for D (5 bases). Germline CDR1 is MNHEY and CDR2 is SMNVEV (reference sequence). This CDR3 comprises 14 residues. Trimming removed 3 bases at V and 9 bases at J, with 12 bases between. The CDR3 region is CASSLGGNGSPLHF. CDR3 nucleotides: TGTGCCAGCAGTTTGGGGGGGAATGGTTCACCCCTCCACTTT.

The chain joins TRBV13 to TRBJ2-1, with 8 bases identical to TRBD1. Trimming at V came to 4 bases and at J to 3 bases, leaving 8 bases not matched to a gene. Per the germline V gene, CDR1 is PRHDT and CDR2 is FYEKMQ (reference sequence). The length of the CDR3 is 16 residues. The CDR3 loop reads CASSSAGTGGYNEQFF. The CDR3 DNA follows: TGTGCCAGCAGCTCAGCAGGAACAGGGGGCTACAATGAGCAGTTCTTC.

A note on this clone: This sequence may be a read error, since a much larger clone differs from it by one base. The chain uses TRBV5-8 and TRBJ1-5; tentatively, D is TRBD1 (6 bases). Trimming removed 1 base from V and 1 base from J, with 9 bases in between. The CDR3 extends over 15 amino acids. Germline CDR1 SGHTS, CDR2 YDEGEE. CDR3: CASSLRGESNQPQHF. The CDR3 nucleotides read TGTGCCAGCAGCTTGAGGGGGGAAAGCAATCAGCCCCAGCATTTT.

The chain employs TRBV7-9 and TRBJ2-3; D uncertain. Trimming pared 8 bases from V and 0 bases from J, leaving 12 bases between. CDR1 SEHNR and CDR2 FQNEAQ come from the germline V gene (reference sequence). This CDR3 spans 14 amino acids. The DNA for the CDR3 is TGTGCCAGCGGTTTCTCGGCTAGCACAGATACGCAGTATTTT. Amino acids: CASGFSASTDTQYF. Full variable domain (outside the CDR3, taken from reference TRBV7-9 and TRBJ2-3): DTGVSQNPRHKITKRGQNVTFRCDPISEHNRLYWYRQTLGQGPEFLTYFQNEAQLEKSRLLSDRFSAERPKGSFSTLEIQRTEQGDSAMYLCASGFSASTDTQYFGPGTRLTVL.

This chain uses TRBV7-9 with TRBJ1-2, with D uncertain. The V end lost 5 bases, the J end lost 8 bases, and 21 bases lay between the germline ends. The CDR3 is 15 amino acids. Germline assignment: CDR1 SEHNR and CDR2 FQNEAQ (reference sequence). The CDR3 region is CASSPTLDGEGGYTF. The CDR3 bases are TGTGCCAGCAGCCCTACCCTGGACGGCGAAGGCGGCTACACCTTC.

This chain links TRBV5-1 with TRBJ1-1; 8 bases align to TRBD1. V gave up 6 bases and J gave up 1 base; unmatched junction bases: 8. The germline CDR1 and CDR2 sequences are SGHRS and YFSETQ. The CDR3 covers 15 residues. This CDR3 is CASMLAQGANTEAFF. The CDR3 DNA reads as TGCGCCAGCATGCTTGCCCAGGGGGCGAACACTGAAGCTTTCTTT. Using reference TRBV5-1 and TRBJ1-1 for the parts outside the CDR3, the full variable domain is KAGVTQTPRYLIKTRGQQVTLSCSPISGHRSVSWYQQTPGQGLQFLFEYFSETQRNKGNFPGRFSGRQFSNSRSEMNVSTLELGDSALYLCASMLAQGANTEAFFGQGTRLTVV.

The V and J genes are TRBV6-5 and TRBJ1-6, with D unresolved. The CDR3 extends over 13 amino acids. Between the trimmed V and J ends, which lost 5 bases and 7 bases, there was a span of 9 bases. Germline CDR1 is MNHEY and CDR2 is SVGAGI. CDR3 nucleotides: TGTGCCAGCAGTGATGCGTTCAATTCACCCCTCCACTTT. This codes for CASSDAFNSPLHF.

J is TRBJ2-1 and V is TRBV28, with TRBD1 matching 11 bases. The CDR3 sequence is 20 residues long. CDR1 and CDR2 (germline): MDHEN, SYDVKM. Losses at the gene ends were 6 bases for V and 6 bases for J; bases not matched to a gene: 22. In DNA, the CDR3 is TGTGCCAGCAGCCATCGGACAGGGGGCGGGCCCCCTCTACGGCGCAATGAGCAGTTCTTC. Translation gives CASSHRTGGGPPLRRNEQFF.

The genes are TRBV11-3 and TRBJ2-1, with D uncertain. The germline V and J ends were trimmed by 3 bases and 6 bases, with 9 bases remaining between them. Looked up from germline, CDR1 is SGHNT and CDR2 is YENEEA. The CDR3 runs to 13 residues. As DNA, the CDR3 is TGTGCCAGCAGCTTGGGAACTTTCAATGAGCAGTTCTTC. Translating it yields CASSLGTFNEQFF.